Below, 11 T cell receptor beta chains from the same sample are listed, as sequenced in a study of OX40 agonist ivuxolimab in advanced cancers. Sequenced by immunoSEQ multiplex PCR; TCRdb stores in-frame clones only, minus some. The sample records about 50,000 clones, roughly 80% being singletons. The sample was CD4+ or CD8+ T cells sorted from blood, taken in a trial of the OX40 agonist ivuxolimab. These receptor sequences come from an adult with an advanced solid tumor such as melanoma, head and neck, liver or kidney cancer.

The chain carries TRBV23-1 and TRBJ1-3; no reliable D call. TRBV23-1 is sorted into the ORF group, with uncertain function. The V and J ends lost 6 bases and 3 bases respectively, with 12 bases between them. CDR3 length: 14 amino acids. The CDR3 is CASSPQDCGNTIYF. In nucleotides, the CDR3 is TGCGCCAGCAGCCCCCAGGACTGTGGAAACACCATATATTTT.

This clone appeared a single time. V usage is TRBV6-5 and J usage is TRBJ2-7; 9 bases are shared with TRBD1. After removal of 0 bases from V and 3 bases from J, the junction contained 3 bases not matched to a gene. This CDR3 spans 15 amino acids. Germline V gives CDR1 MNHEY, CDR2 SVGAGI. The CDR3 protein is CASSYSMGQGYEQYF. The CDR3 bases are TGTGCCAGCAGTTACTCGATGGGACAGGGCTACGAGCAGTACTTC.

The CDR3 nucleotides read TGTGCCAGCAGTCCTAACCCGACAGGGATGGCCACCGGGGAGCTGTTTTTT. Amino acid sequence: CASSPNPTGMATGELFF. V and J are TRBV27 and TRBJ2-2; 7 bases are a match to TRBD1. The V gene end was trimmed by 5 bases and the J gene end by 4 bases; junction bases not matched to a gene: 13. The germline gives CDR1 MNHEY, CDR2 SMNVEV (reference sequence). The CDR3 is made up of 17 amino acids.

This chain links TRBV19 with TRBJ2-4; 13 bases match TRBD2. Germline-derived CDR1 and CDR2 are LNHDA and SQIVND (reference sequence). The V segment lost 8 bases and the J segment 3 bases; nucleotides outside the gene matches: 7. This CDR3 is built from 16 residues. The CDR3 region has the DNA TGTGCCAGTGGGACTAGCGGGGATCGGAGCAAAAACATTCAGTACTTC. Residues: CASGTSGDRSKNIQYF.

The V gene is TRBV9, the J gene TRBJ2-7; tentatively, D is TRBD2 (6 bases). Germline V gene lookup returns CDR1 SGDLS and CDR2 YYNGEE. The V and J ends lost 3 bases and 5 bases respectively, with 12 bases between them. This CDR3 contains 13 residues. DNA of the CDR3: TGTGCCAGCAGCGCCCAGGGACTGGACGAGCAGTACTTC. It translates to CASSAQGLDEQYF.

The J gene is TRBJ2-2, the V gene TRBV5-6, with D perhaps matching TRBD1 (6 bases). From germline, CDR1 is SGHDT and CDR2 YYEEEE. The CDR3 is 15 amino acids. Between the trimmed V and J ends, which lost 4 bases and 3 bases, there was a span of 13 bases. The CDR3, as DNA: TGTGCCAGCAGCCAACTCGACAGGTACACCGGGGAGCTGTTTTTT. This sequence encodes CASSQLDRYTGELFF.

The V call is TRBV5-4, the J call TRBJ2-5; tentatively, D is TRBD2 (6 bases). Trimming left V 4 bases short and J 2 bases short, with 15 bases between. Germline CDR1 is SGHNT and CDR2 is YYREEE (reference sequence). CDR3 size: 15 residues. As DNA, the CDR3 is TGTGCCAGCAGCCCCAGTTTTGCGGGGCAAGAGACCCAGTACTTC. It codes for CASSPSFAGQETQYF.

J is TRBJ2-7 and V is TRBV6-6, with TRBD1 matching over 10 bases. The V and J ends lost 6 bases and 5 bases, in that order; junction bases with no gene match: 4. The CDR3 loop spans 13 amino acids. In germline, CDR1 is MNHNY, CDR2 SVGAGI (reference sequence). DNA for the CDR3: TGTGCCAGCAGGGGACAGGGGTTACACGAGCAGTACTTC. Translation gives CASRGQGLHEQYF.

This sequence joins TRBV27 and TRBJ2-5; TRBD1 matches 7 bases. The CDR3 contains 14 residues. The J segment lost 2 bases and the V segment lost 6 bases, leaving 6 bases of the junction unmatched. CDR1 MNHEY and CDR2 SMNVEV come from the germline V gene (reference sequence). CDR3 amino acids: CASSPQTGQETQYF. The CDR3 coding sequence is TGTGCCAGCAGCCCCCAGACAGGGCAAGAGACCCAGTACTTC.

This chain joins TRBV9 and TRBJ2-2; 12 nucleotides align to TRBD2. The CDR3 has 17 amino acids. V lost 0 bases and J lost 6; bases outside the gene matches: 6. Germline assignment: CDR1 SGDLS and CDR2 YYNGEE. This CDR3 is CASSVGGLAGSSGELFF. As DNA, the CDR3 is TGTGCCAGCAGCGTAGGAGGACTAGCGGGGTCCTCCGGGGAGCTGTTTTTT.

The chain recombines TRBV18 with TRBJ1-5; D ambiguous. The CDR3 has 14 residues. Trimming cost V 10 bases and J 0 bases, with 13 bases left between them. CDR1 is KGHSH, CDR2 LQKENI, per germline. The CDR3 nucleotides read TGTGCCACCTCTGAACAGACTAGCAATCAGCCCCAGCATTTT. Its protein product is CATSEQTSNQPQHF.